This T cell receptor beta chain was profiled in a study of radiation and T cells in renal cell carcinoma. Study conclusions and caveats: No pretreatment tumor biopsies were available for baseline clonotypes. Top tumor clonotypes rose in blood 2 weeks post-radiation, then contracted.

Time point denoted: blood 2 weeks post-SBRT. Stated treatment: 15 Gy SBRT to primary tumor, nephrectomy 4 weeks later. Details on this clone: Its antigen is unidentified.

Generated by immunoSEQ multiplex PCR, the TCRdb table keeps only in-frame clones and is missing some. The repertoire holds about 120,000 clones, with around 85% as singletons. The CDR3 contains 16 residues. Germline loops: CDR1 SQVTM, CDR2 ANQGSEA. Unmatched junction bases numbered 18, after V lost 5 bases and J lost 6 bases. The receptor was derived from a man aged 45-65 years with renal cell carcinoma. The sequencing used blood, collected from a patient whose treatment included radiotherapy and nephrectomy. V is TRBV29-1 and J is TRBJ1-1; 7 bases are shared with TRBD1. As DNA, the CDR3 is TGCAGCGTTCAAATGGGAAACGGACAGGTTAGGGCTGAAGCTTTCTTT. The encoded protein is CSVQMGNGQVRAEAFF.